This entry describes one T cell receptor beta chain. Its binding antigen is unknown. Base qualities are not at hand, and no much larger clone is one base apart. In the germline V gene (reference sequence), CDR1 corresponds to SSHAT and CDR2 to FNYEAQ. Trimming takes 4 bases off V and 1 base off J; junction bases not matched to a gene: 1. The CDR3 spans 15 residues, from the cysteine through the phenylalanine. This entry keeps only the CDR3 DNA: 45 bases, framed from base 1. High-throughput TCRbeta CDR3 sequencing of frozen genomic DNA was performed by immunoSEQ, with PCR amplification, mapping, bias correction and internal controls included. As for the authors' bioinformatics: Productive rearrangements were kept, and unique TCRbeta sequences were defined by CDR3 nucleotide sequence plus V and J gene. For classification of a sequence as donor-reactive, at least 5-fold expansion in CFSE-low cells relative to unstimulated pre-transplant cells and a frequency of at least 0.01% were required. To ensure at least 90% detection power, minimum frequency thresholds were set for each subject based on that subject's lowest-template unstimulated sample. Jensen-Shannon divergence between the top 1000 TCRbeta sequences after and before transplant was used to measure repertoire turnover. Two-sided Fisher's exact tests were used to test for changes in how often donor-reactive sequences were detected. The immuneACCESS repertoire file appears here via TCRdb, limited to in-frame rearrangements. These files lack a portion of the clones; in checked studies, under half of the deficit traces to unresolved V genes, and the cause of the others is not known. V, J and clone size were drawn from that table, and D and trimming were deduced from the DNA. The sample table holds fewer than 25,000 clones, of which under 95% were seen once. The ten largest make up roughly 25% of the sample.

This specimen belongs to a study of T cell clones after liver transplantation (dated 2019 in TCRdb). Describing the broader study: The samples were obtained from ITN030ST, a randomized trial that attempted immunosuppression withdrawal within 2 years after liver transplantation. After a pre-transplant mixed lymphocyte reaction, TCRbeta sequencing was used to pinpoint donor-reactive T cell clones, which were subsequently tracked in post-transplant blood. As an antigen-independent comparator for donor-reactive sequences, third party-reactive TCRbeta sequences were also identified from pre-transplant MLRs. Of the eight recipients, a few were HCV-positive, while the remaining recipients had been transplanted for non-autoimmune, non-viral indications. Until randomization at 12-24 months post-transplant, subjects were given standard immunosuppression, with no induction therapy. To count as tolerant, a recipient had to stay completely off immunosuppression for at least one year without liver enzymes climbing beyond twice the upper limit of normal. Blood samples were collected pre-transplant, pre-randomization before withdrawal, and post-randomization after either complete withdrawal or failed withdrawal. Of the 8 liver transplant recipients making up the studied cohort, 3 were classified as tolerant and 5 as non-tolerant.

Thawed unstimulated PBMCs were stained for CD3, CD4 and CD8 and FACS-sorted into CD3+CD4+ and CD3+CD8+ populations. Each of the 8 studied subjects was randomized to immunosuppression withdrawal. The Qiagen DNeasy Blood and Tissue Kit was used for isolation of genomic DNA. General conclusions and limits of the study: Without allograft tissue specimens, donor-reactive T cells may have migrated into the graft rather than being deleted. Donor-reactive sequences decreased more than third party-reactive sequences, which suggests partial antigen-specific deletion that was not related to withdrawal success. After accounting for repertoire turnover, donor-reactive detection was significantly reduced in 7 of 8 subjects for CD4 and 8 of 8 for CD8. In 5 of 8 subjects, circulating donor-reactive CD4 TCRbeta sequences decreased significantly after transplant, regardless of tolerance or HCV status. The conclusions were considered preliminary, being limited by small, heterogeneous patient numbers and non-standardized post-transplant time points. In a couple of subjects, low numbers of available donor cells limited the measurable donor-reactive repertoire.

The sample consisted of CD8+ T cells from blood, taken 25 months after liver transplant. The chain uses TRBV7-7 and TRBJ2-1, and 10 bases in between align with TRBD2. This receptor was taken from a human patient who received a liver transplant. In patients who had a transplant, some T cells may come from the graft donor. The bases are TGTGCCAGCAGCTCGACTAGCGGGTCCTACAATGAGCAGTTCTTC. Its protein reads: CASSSTSGSYNEQFF.